The next 3 T cell receptor beta chains were all read from a single sample in a study of beta chain features in type 1 diabetes. Since all of the isolated RNA was reverse transcribed, expressed TCRB transcripts were what got sequenced. Repertoires were generated with immunoSEQ multiplex PCR, while TCRdb's copy carries only in-frame clones and drops some. The sample lists about 410,000 clones, approximately 15% occurring once. The sample consisted of naive CD4+ T cells from blood. The receptors come from a man younger than 45 in good health.

The rearrangement uses TRBV27 and TRBJ2-7; 9 bases are a match to TRBD1. Germline assignment: CDR1 MNHEY and CDR2 SMNVEV (reference sequence). With V trimmed by 8 bases and J by 11 bases, 13 bases remained unmatched. The CDR3 loop spans 13 amino acids. CDR3 nucleotides: TGTGCCAGCGGCAGGGACAGGGATTCGGTCGAGTACGTC. Amino acid sequence: CASGRDRDSVEYV.

This clone was seen more than once but under ten times. The chain couples TRBV7-3 to TRBJ2-3, with 10 bases that match TRBD2. Looked up from germline, CDR1 is SGHTA and CDR2 is FQGTGA. Unmatched junction bases numbered 5, after V lost 4 bases and J lost 4 bases. CDR3 size: 15 residues. CDR3 loop: CASSSSGSRADTQYF. As DNA, the CDR3 is TGTGCCAGCAGCTCTAGCGGGAGTAGGGCAGATACGCAGTATTTT.

This chain joins TRBV7-2 and TRBJ2-1, with D uncertain. The CDR3 is 13 residues long. Per the germline V gene, CDR1 is SGHTA and CDR2 is FQGNSA. V was pared by 1 base and J by 7 bases, with 8 bases between. The DNA of the CDR3 is TGTGCCAGCAGCTTAGGATCTGGGAATGAGCAGTTCTTC. It is translated as CASSLGSGNEQFF.